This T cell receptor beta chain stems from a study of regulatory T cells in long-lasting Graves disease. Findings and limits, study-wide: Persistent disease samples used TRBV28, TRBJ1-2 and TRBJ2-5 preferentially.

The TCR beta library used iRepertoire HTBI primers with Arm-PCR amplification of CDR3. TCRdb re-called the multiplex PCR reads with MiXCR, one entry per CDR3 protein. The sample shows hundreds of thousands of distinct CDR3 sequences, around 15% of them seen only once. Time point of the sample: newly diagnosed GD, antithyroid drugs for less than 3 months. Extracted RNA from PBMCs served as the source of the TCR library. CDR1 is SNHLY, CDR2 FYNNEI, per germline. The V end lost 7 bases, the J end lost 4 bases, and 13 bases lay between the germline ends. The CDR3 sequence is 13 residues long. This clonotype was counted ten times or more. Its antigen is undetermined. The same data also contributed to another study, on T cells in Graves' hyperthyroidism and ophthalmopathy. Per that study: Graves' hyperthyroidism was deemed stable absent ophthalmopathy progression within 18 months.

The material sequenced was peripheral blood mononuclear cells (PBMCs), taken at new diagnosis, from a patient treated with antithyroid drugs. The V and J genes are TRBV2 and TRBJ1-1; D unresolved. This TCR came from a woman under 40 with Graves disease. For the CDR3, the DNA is TGTGCCAGCAAGGGTATACTCGGCACTGAAGCTTTCTTT. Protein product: CASKGILGTEAFF.